Presented here are 31 T cell receptor beta chains from one specimen sequenced in a study of blood T cells in healthy people across ages. It was with a sample-barcoded 5' primer and a J-beta primer mix that a second PCR of about 6 to 12 cycles was run. TCRdb passed the 5' RACE reads through MiXCR, listing each CDR3 protein once. The data contain about 1.1 million distinct CDR3 sequences, approximately 38% of them singletons. Sequencing input: blood. The receptors were gathered from a man aged 18 to 30 in good health.

V and J are TRBV9 and TRBJ1-4; D is unclear. Germline CDR1 and CDR2: SGDLS and YYNGEE. V lost 3 bases and J 3 bases, leaving 18 bases between the germline ends. CDR3 size: 17 residues. CDR3: CASSDGRGLRSNEKLFF. The CDR3 nucleotides are TGTGCCAGCAGCGACGGGCGGGGTTTGCGGTCTAATGAAAAACTGTTTTTT. Drawing the rest from reference TRBV9 and TRBJ1-4, the complete variable domain is DSGVTQTPKHLITATGQRVTLRCSPRSGDLSVYWYQQSLDQGLQFLIQYYNGEERAKGNILERFSAQQFPDLHSELNLSSLELGDSALYFCASSDGRGLRSNEKLFFGSGTQLSVL.

The genes are TRBV27 and TRBJ1-5; D perhaps matches TRBD1 (6 bases). CDR3 length equals 15 residues. V was cut by 5 bases and J by 5 bases, with 16 bases left in between. Germline lookup yields CDR1 MNHEY and CDR2 SMNVEV (reference sequence). The CDR3 region has the DNA TGTGCCAGCAGTAGATCGCCAGGGGATCATCAGCCCCAGCATTTT. As protein: CASSRSPGDHQPQHF.

The chain has TRBV7-9 and TRBJ1-1; D ambiguous. Germline assignment: CDR1 SEHNR and CDR2 FQNEAQ (reference sequence). The V and J ends lost 5 bases and 3 bases respectively, with 10 bases between them. The CDR3 spans 13 residues. The CDR3 region has the DNA TGTGCCAGCAGCGACCCGGTCGACACTGAAGCTTTCTTT. Translating gives CASSDPVDTEAFF. Supplemented by reference TRBV7-9 and TRBJ1-1, the full variable domain reads DTGVSQNPRHKITKRGQNVTFRCDPISEHNRLYWYRQTLGQGPEFLTYFQNEAQLEKSRLLSDRFSAERPKGSFSTLEIQRTEQGDSAMYLCASSDPVDTEAFFGQGTRLTVV.

J is TRBJ1-1 and V is TRBV4-2; possible D gene TRBD1, 5 bases. The CDR3 loop spans 16 amino acids. Germline V lookup: CDR1 LGHNA, CDR2 YNFKEQ. Trimming took off 4 bases at V and 4 bases at J, with 19 bases between the two ends. The CDR3 DNA sequence: TGTGCCAGCAGCCCCCTTCGGGGGGGAAGGGCCACTGAAGCTTTCTTT. This encodes CASSPLRGGRATEAFF.

This clonotype occurred a few times. The chain couples TRBV7-9 to TRBJ1-1; 8 bases align to TRBD1. V was pared by 6 bases and J by 6 bases, with 12 bases of the junction left unmatched. CDR1 and CDR2 from the germline V gene are SEHNR and FQNEAQ (reference sequence). The CDR3 is 15 amino acids. The CDR3 here is CASSPGQGGRAEAFF. The CDR3, as DNA: TGTGCCAGCAGTCCAGGACAGGGAGGAAGGGCTGAAGCTTTCTTT.

This clonotype was seen a handful of times. The chain joins TRBV24-1 to TRBJ2-1; D unclear. The CDR3 covers 17 residues. V lost 2 bases to trimming and J lost 2 bases, with 15 bases between them. CDR1 is KGHDR and CDR2 is SFDVKD in the germline V gene. The CDR3 DNA follows: TGTGCCACCAGTGATTCGGCTGGTGCCCTGACCTACAATGAGCAGTTCTTC. Translating gives CATSDSAGALTYNEQFF.

The chain combines TRBV4-1 with TRBJ1-2, with D possibly matching TRBD1 (5 bases). The CDR3 length is 16 residues. Germline CDR1 reads MGHRA; CDR2 reads YSYEKL. The V end was cut by 2 bases, the J end by 4 bases, with 17 bases between. CDR3 DNA: TGCGCCAGCAGCCAATCTGCCGCAGGGAGTCTCTATGGCTACACCTTC. It yields the protein CASSQSAAGSLYGYTF.

As to this clonotype: At one end, the junction sequence differs from germline, possibly due to a read error. The V call is TRBV10-3, the J call TRBJ2-5; 9 bases map to TRBD2. The CDR3 spans 17 residues. Germline CDR1 is ENHRY and CDR2 is SYGVKD. The CDR3 sequence is CAIGDPSSGAFQETQYF. The CDR3 DNA reads TGTGCCATCGGTGACCCCTCTAGCGGGGCGTTTCAAGAGACCCAGTACTTC.

About this clonotype: With a much larger clone just one base away, this may be a read error. J is TRBJ2-3 and V is TRBV25-1; D remains unclear. Trimming stripped 4 bases from V and 1 base from J, with 6 bases between. From germline, CDR1 is MGHDK and CDR2 SYGVNS. CDR3 size: 13 residues. CDR3 nucleotide sequence: TGTGCCAGCAGTGCCTTCGGCACAGATACGCAGTATTTT. The encoded protein is CASSAFGTDTQYF. The whole variable domain, remainder taken from reference TRBV25-1 and TRBJ2-3, is EADIYQTPRYLVIGTGKKITLECSQTMGHDKMYWYQQDPGMELHLIHYSYGVNSTEKGDLSSESTVSRIRTEHFPLTLESARPSHTSQYLCASSAFGTDTQYFGPGTRLTVL.

The rearrangement uses TRBV2 and TRBJ1-2; D remains ambiguous. V was trimmed by 0 bases and J by 8 bases, leaving 7 bases between them. The CDR3 runs to 12 residues. Looked up from germline, CDR1 is SNHLY and CDR2 is FYNNEI. The CDR3 coding sequence is TGTGCCAGCAGTGAAGCGTGGCCCGGCTACACCTTC. Translating it yields CASSEAWPGYTF. Full variable domain (outside the CDR3, taken from reference TRBV2 and TRBJ1-2): EPEVTQTPSHQVTQMGQEVILRCVPISNHLYFYWYRQILGQKVEFLVSFYNNEISEKSEIFDDQFSVERPDGSNFTLKIRSTKLEDSAMYFCASSEAWPGYTFGSGTRLTVV.

About this clonotype: This may arise from a read error, as a much more abundant clone is one base away. This chain joins TRBV7-9 and TRBJ2-6; D remains unclear. Trimming cost V 2 bases and J 0 bases, with 8 bases left between them. The CDR3 sequence is 16 residues long. CDR1 is SEHNR and CDR2 is FQNEAQ in the germline V gene (reference sequence). The DNA for the CDR3 is TGTGCCAGCAGCTTAACGGGCAGCTCTGGGGCCAACGTCCTGACTTTC. Translation gives CASSLTGSSGANVLTF.

The sample holds one count of this clonotype. This sequence joins TRBV25-1 and TRBJ1-1; D is ambiguous. Trimming removed 4 bases from V and 11 bases from J, with 11 bases in between. Germline lookup yields CDR1 MGHDK and CDR2 SYGVNS. The CDR3 has 11 amino acids. The CDR3 here is CASSGTIRAFF. The CDR3 region has the DNA TGTGCCAGCAGTGGGACGATACGGGCTTTCTTT. The full variable domain, with the rest looked up from reference TRBV25-1 and TRBJ1-1, is EADIYQTPRYLVIGTGKKITLECSQTMGHDKMYWYQQDPGMELHLIHYSYGVNSTEKGDLSSESTVSRIRTEHFPLTLESARPSHTSQYLCASSGTIRAFFGQGTRLTVV.

This clonotype was recorded a few times. The gene calls are TRBV28 and TRBJ1-5; tentative D call: TRBD1 (5 bases). V shed 7 bases and J shed 3 bases, with 19 bases lying between them. From germline, CDR1 is MDHEN and CDR2 SYDVKM. This CDR3 spans 16 amino acids. This CDR3 reads CASTGSVSSSNQPQHF. The CDR3 DNA sequence: TGTGCCAGCACAGGGTCGGTAAGCTCTTCCAATCAGCCCCAGCATTTT.

This chain uses TRBV27 with TRBJ1-5; D ambiguous. Trimming left V 2 bases short and J 0 bases short, with 8 bases between. This CDR3 spans 15 amino acids. CDR1 is MNHEY, CDR2 SMNVEV, per germline (reference sequence). CDR3 protein: CASSLIGDSNQPQHF. As DNA, the CDR3 is TGTGCCAGCAGTTTAATCGGCGATAGCAATCAGCCCCAGCATTTT.

The gene calls are TRBV11-3 and TRBJ1-6, with D tentatively TRBD1 (5 bases). The V end lost 6 bases, the J end lost 6 bases, and 15 bases lay between the germline ends. The CDR3 is made up of 15 amino acids. Germline V gives CDR1 SGHNT, CDR2 YENEEA. The CDR3 DNA sequence: TGTGCCAGCAGACTCCGGGACCGAGTTAATTCACCCCTCCACTTT. Protein: CASRLRDRVNSPLHF. Full variable domain (remainder filled in from reference TRBV11-3 and TRBJ1-6): EAGVVQSPRYKIIEKKQPVAFWCNPISGHNTLYWYLQNLGQGPELLIRYENEEAVDDSQLPKDRFSAERLKGVDSTLKIQPAELGDSAVYLCASRLRDRVNSPLHFGNGTRLTVT.

The gene calls are TRBV6-2 or TRBV6-3 and TRBJ2-7; no firm D call. The length of the CDR3 is 13 residues. Between the trimmed V and J ends, which lost 2 bases and 2 bases, there was a span of 7 bases. Germline CDR1 is MNHEY and CDR2 is SVGEGT. CDR3 residues: CASSYNRAYEQYF. CDR3 in DNA: TGTGCCAGCAGTTACAATAGAGCCTACGAGCAGTACTTC.

The gene calls are TRBV18 and TRBJ2-7; TRBD1 matches at 7 bases. Trimming removed 3 bases from V and 7 bases from J; junction bases left unmatched: 9. Germline V gene sequence: CDR1 KGHSH, CDR2 LQKENI. The CDR3 covers 14 residues. The DNA for the CDR3 is TGTGCCAGCTCACCCGGGACAGTCGACCCAGAGCAGTACTTC. Translating it yields CASSPGTVDPEQYF. The whole variable domain, remainder taken from reference TRBV18 and TRBJ2-7, is NAGVMQNPRHLVRRRGQEARLRCSPMKGHSHVYWYRQLPEEGLKFMVYLQKENIIDESGMPKERFSAEFPKEGPSILRIQQVVRGDSAAYFCASSPGTVDPEQYFGPGTRLTVT.

This clonotype was counted a few times. J is TRBJ1-1 and V is TRBV21-1; the tabulated D call, TRBD1, remains unverified against the DNA. TRBV21-1 is a recognized pseudogene. The CDR3 is made up of 14 amino acids. CDR3 protein: CASSRVWDRFEAFF. The CDR3 DNA sequence: TGTGCCAGCAGTAGAGTATGGGACAGGTTTGAAGCTTTCTTT.

A word on this clonotype: One end of the junction varies from germline; a read error may be responsible. The chain employs TRBV13 and TRBJ2-7; D is uncertain. This CDR3 is built from 14 residues. CDR1 is PRHDT, CDR2 FYEKMQ, per germline (reference sequence). CDR3 loop: CAGSPQLSSYEQYF. CDR3 nucleotides: TGTGCCGGCAGCCCCCAACTTAGTTCCTACGAGCAGTACTTC.

The chain couples TRBV10-3 to TRBJ2-2; the D is unclear. Germline loops: CDR1 ENHRY, CDR2 SYGVKD. The length of the CDR3 is 15 residues. V dropped 5 bases and J dropped 0 bases, with 10 bases sitting between them. The CDR3 sequence is CAISFSPTNTGELFF. The CDR3 coding sequence is TGTGCCATCAGTTTCTCACCAACGAACACCGGGGAGCTGTTTTTT.

The chain has TRBV7-9 and TRBJ1-2; no reliable D call. Trimming stripped 1 base from V and 8 bases from J, with 8 bases between. The CDR3 extends over 12 amino acids. Germline CDR1 SEHNR, CDR2 FQNEAQ (reference sequence). The CDR3 region has the DNA TGTGCCAGCAGCTTAGATCCGAACGGCTACACCTTC. Its translation is CASSLDPNGYTF.

J is TRBJ1-1 and V is TRBV4-1, with D maybe TRBD1 (5 bases). V dropped 0 bases and J dropped 7 bases, with 15 bases sitting between them. Germline-derived CDR1 and CDR2 are MGHRA and YSYEKL. The CDR3 is 15 residues long. The CDR3 here is CASSQEGTGRLEAFF. For the CDR3, the DNA is TGCGCCAGCAGCCAAGAAGGGACGGGACGCCTTGAAGCTTTCTTT.

This chain joins TRBV6-2 or TRBV6-3 and TRBJ1-2; D remains ambiguous. The CDR3 spans 14 residues. V lost 1 base, J lost 5 bases, and 11 bases lay in between. The V gene's germline CDR1 is MNHEY and CDR2 SVGEGT. CDR3 sequence reads: CASSYYGMKYGYTF. DNA for the CDR3: TGTGCCAGCAGTTACTACGGGATGAAGTATGGCTACACCTTC.

This clonotype was counted between two and nine times. This chain links TRBV6-5 with TRBJ1-2; D call uncertain. Germline V gives CDR1 MNHEY, CDR2 SVGAGI. Trimming shortened V by 6 bases and J by 5 bases, and 13 bases separated the two germline ends. CDR3 length equals 13 residues. The CDR3: CASRAAEWYGYTF. DNA for the CDR3: TGTGCCAGCAGAGCTGCAGAGTGGTATGGCTACACCTTC.

The chain links TRBV14 to TRBJ2-3; D unresolved. The germline V and J ends were trimmed by 5 bases and 4 bases, with 13 bases remaining between them. Germline-derived CDR1 and CDR2 are SGHDN and FVKESK. The CDR3 is 14 amino acids. The CDR3 sequence is CASSYKTGADTQYF. The CDR3 DNA is TGTGCCAGCAGCTATAAAACTGGGGCAGATACGCAGTATTTT.

The chain combines TRBV20-1 with TRBJ1-2; D gene unclear. Trimming cost V 3 bases and J 2 bases, with 7 bases left between them. This CDR3 is built from 12 residues. In germline, CDR1 is DFQATT, CDR2 SNEGSKA (reference sequence). CDR3 bases: TGCAGTGCTAGGGACGGGAACTATGGCTACACCTTC. Its protein product is CSARDGNYGYTF.

The chain links TRBV28 to TRBJ1-2, with D possibly TRBD1 on 6 matching bases. Trimming shortened V by 10 bases and J by 7 bases, and 22 bases separated the two germline ends. This CDR3 contains 14 residues. Germline loops: CDR1 MDHEN, CDR2 SYDVKM. CDR3 amino acids: CATLGAGVKSGYTF. Written as DNA, the CDR3 is TGTGCCACCCTAGGGGCAGGGGTGAAGTCTGGCTACACCTTC.

This clonotype was seen only a few times. V gene TRBV11-3 combines with J gene TRBJ2-3; D call uncertain. Germline-derived CDR1 and CDR2 are SGHNT and YENEEA. Trimming took off 1 base at V and 4 bases at J, with 9 bases between the two ends. This CDR3 contains 14 residues. As DNA, the CDR3 is TGTGCCAGCAGCTTAGGGGCCAGTTCAGATACGCAGTATTTT. Encoded protein: CASSLGASSDTQYF.

This clonotype showed up just a few times. The J gene is TRBJ2-1, the V gene TRBV20-1; 10 positions match TRBD1. CDR3 length equals 15 residues. V was pared by 6 bases and J by 4 bases, with 9 bases of the junction left unmatched. CDR1 and CDR2 from the germline V gene are DFQATT and SNEGSKA (reference sequence). DNA for the CDR3: TGCAGTGCCCAGCAGGGGACAGGGGTATACAATGAGCAGTTCTTC. This codes for CSAQQGTGVYNEQFF.

The rearrangement joins TRBV11-2 to TRBJ2-1, with D tentatively TRBD2 (7 bases). Germline CDR1 and CDR2: SGHAT and FQNNGV. The CDR3 length is 16 residues. Trimming cost V 7 bases and J 4 bases, with 20 bases left between them. The CDR3 nucleotides read TGTGCCAGCACAGGAGGGGGGGGACCTTTTTACAATGAGCAGTTCTTC. Translated, it gives CASTGGGGPFYNEQFF. The full variable domain, in which reference TRBV11-2 and TRBJ2-1 provide the parts outside the CDR3, is EAGVAQSPRYKIIEKRQSVAFWCNPISGHATLYWYQQILGQGPKLLIQFQNNGVVDDSQLPKDRFSAERLKGVDSTLKIQPAKLEDSAVYLCASTGGGGPFYNEQFFGPGTRLTVL.

The rearrangement links TRBV6-2 or TRBV6-3 to TRBJ2-5, with D maybe TRBD1 (5 bases). The DNA end is a closer match to TRBJ2-7, so the J assignment may be wrong. From germline, CDR1 is MNHEY and CDR2 SVGEGT. The CDR3 has 19 residues. The CDR3 loop is CASSYRGRARQANNYEQYF. DNA for the CDR3: TGTGCCAGCAGTTACAGGGGTCGGGCGAGGCAGGCTAACAACTACGAGCAGTACTTC.